This TCR beta chain stems from a study of technical replicates of blood from several donors. This clone occurred once. The protocol was immunoSEQ multiplex PCR, while the TCRdb copy is restricted to in-frame clones and leaves out a portion. The sample includes tens of thousands of clones, less than 95% seen only once; the top ten take around 0.3%. V dropped 4 bases and J dropped 6; count of bases not matched to a gene: 6. Germline CDR1 reads SGHRS; CDR2 reads YFSETQ. The CDR3 has 14 residues. Sequencing was performed on T cells isolated from PBMCs. The J gene is TRBJ1-3, the V gene TRBV5-1; TRBD1 agrees at 8 bases. The receptor comes from a human donor in good health. Here the CDR3 reads CASSRTGRENTIYF. In nucleotides, the CDR3 is TGCGCCAGCAGCCGGACAGGGCGGGAAAACACCATATATTTT.